The T cell receptor (beta chain) described here comes from a study of blood T cell repertoires in COVID-19. Study information: Acute and convalescent COVID-19 samples came from the United States, Italy and Spain.

As handled by the study authors: Amplification of reference gene primers provided the estimated nucleated cell counts. The table came from immunoSEQ multiplex PCR; TCRdb's copy has only in-frame clones and leaves some out. V and J calls and clone size come straight from that table; D and trimming were deduced from the DNA. The data contain 160,000 or so clones, about 87% of them singletons. V was pared by 4 bases and J by 6 bases, with 7 bases of the junction left unmatched. CDR3 length: 17 residues. CDR1 is SGHRS and CDR2 is YFSETQ in the germline V gene. Note on this clone: This CDR3 is also generated by other DNA sequences in the sample.

The clonotype was recovered from a woman aged 50 to 60 with acute or convalescent COVID-19. The V call is TRBV5-1, the J call TRBJ2-1; 16 positions match TRBD2. Input material: peripheral blood. CDR3 sequence (DNA): TGCGCCAGCAGCCCGGGACTAGCGGGGGGGCGGGGCAATGAGCAGTTCTTC. It specifies CASSPGLAGGRGNEQFF.